This section outlines one T cell receptor (beta chain) sequence together with its context. This entry belongs to a study of blood T cell repertoires in COVID-19. Study context: COVID-19 samples from acute and convalescent phases originated in the United States, Italy and Spain. Sources were T cells, B-cell-depleted T cells, or PBMCs; the material itself was cDNA or gDNA.

Patients from Seattle were sampled longitudinally, starting during active infection. Original methodology: Amplifying reference gene primers gave estimates of nucleated cell counts. Clones were sequenced by immunoSEQ multiplex PCR, and TCRdb holds only the in-frame ones, with some missing. V, J and clone size reflect that table, while D and trimming were determined from the DNA. The sample has about 480,000 clones, about nine tenths seen once; the top ten hold around 13%. The specimen was peripheral blood. The receptor comes from a woman in her 50s with COVID-19, enrolled during active disease.

The DNA of the CDR3 is TGTGCCAGCAGTTCCGACAGCCTGAACACTGAAGCTTTCTTT. Amino acid sequence: CASSSDSLNTEAFF. The rearrangement uses TRBV28 and TRBJ1-1, with D possibly being TRBD1 (5 bases). The CDR3 loop spans 14 amino acids. CDR1 and CDR2 (germline): MDHEN, SYDVKM. V was shortened by 4 bases and J by 0 bases, with 9 bases between the two germline ends.